This TCR beta chain was sequenced for a study of T cell clones after liver transplantation (dated by TCRdb to the late 2010s). About the study as a whole: The samples were obtained from ITN030ST, a randomized trial that attempted immunosuppression withdrawal within 2 years after liver transplantation. Donor-reactive T cell clones were identified by TCRbeta sequencing following a pre-transplant mixed lymphocyte reaction and were subsequently tracked in post-transplant blood. Third party-reactive TCRbeta sequences were also identified from pre-transplant MLRs to serve as an antigen-independent comparator for donor-reactive sequences. Three of the eight recipients were HCV-positive; the others were transplanted for non-autoimmune, non-viral indications. No induction therapy was given to the subjects, and standard immunosuppression was administered until randomization at 12-24 months post-transplant. To count as tolerant, a recipient had to stay completely off immunosuppression for at least one year without liver enzymes climbing beyond twice the upper limit of normal. Blood samples were collected pre-transplant, then pre-randomization ahead of withdrawal, and finally post-randomization once withdrawal had either been completed or failed. A cohort of 8 liver transplant recipients was studied, of whom 3 were classified as tolerant and 5 as non-tolerant. Results and caveats for the whole study, not just this receptor: Donor-reactive sequences decreased more than third party-reactive sequences, which suggests partial antigen-specific deletion that was not related to withdrawal success. Since no allograft tissue specimens were available, donor-reactive T cells may have migrated into the graft instead of being deleted. In most of the 8 subjects, regardless of tolerance or HCV status, circulating donor-reactive CD4 TCRbeta sequences dropped significantly post-transplant. Low numbers of available donor cells limited the measurable donor-reactive repertoire in two subjects. Because of small, heterogeneous patient numbers and non-standardized post-transplant time points, the conclusions were only preliminary. After accounting for repertoire turnover, donor-reactive detection was significantly reduced in 7 of 8 subjects for CD4 and 8 of 8 for CD8.

Frozen genomic DNA underwent high-throughput TCRbeta CDR3 sequencing by immunoSEQ, including PCR amplification, mapping, bias correction and internal controls. As for the original processing: Productive rearrangements were retained, and unique TCRbeta sequences were defined by the CDR3 nucleotide sequence together with the V and J gene. A sequence counted as donor-reactive only if the sequence showed at least 5-fold expansion in CFSE-low cells compared with unstimulated pre-transplant cells and had a frequency of at least 0.01%. Minimum frequency thresholds were set for each subject on the basis of the unstimulated sample with the lowest template count, so that a detection power of at least 90% was ensured. Jensen-Shannon divergence between the top 1000 TCRbeta sequences post- versus pre-transplant served as the measure of repertoire turnover. Changes in detection of donor-reactive sequences were tested with two-sided Fisher's exact tests. The source is immuneACCESS, and TCRdb retained only in-frame sequences with V and J called. Part of the clones is not carried over; for the studies checked, unresolved V genes explain less than half of this, and the remainder is unexplained. V, J and clone size are those of that table, while D and trimming were read from the DNA. The sample yields 75,000 to 85,000 clones; approximately 87% were counted once. The ten largest clones capture 2.5% to 3.5% of the sample.

Concerning this clone itself: What antigen it recognizes has not been identified. Base qualities are not provided; no much larger clone lies one nucleotide away.

Unstimulated PBMCs, after thawing, were stained for CD3, CD4 and CD8 and then FACS-sorted into CD3+CD4+ and CD3+CD8+ populations. All 8 studied subjects were randomized to immunosuppression withdrawal. The Qiagen DNeasy Blood and Tissue Kit was used for isolation of genomic DNA. The junction shows trimming of 8 bases on V and 10 bases on J, plus 21 bases between the germline ends. The germline V gene (reference sequence) gives CDR1 as MNHEY and CDR2 as SMNVEV. There are 14 amino acids in the CDR3, from cysteine to phenylalanine inclusive. Only the CDR3 DNA is retained, 42 bases long and in frame from the first base.

The chain is assembled from TRBV27 and TRBJ2-1; tentative D gene TRBD2, with 5 bases matching. This clonotype was sampled from a human patient who received a liver transplant. Some T cells may be donor cells from the graft after a transplant. This sample comprised CD4+ T cells from blood, obtained at the 22-month timepoint. The DNA sequence is as follows: TGTGCCAGCTGTGACGGCAACTCGGGGAGCGAGCAGTTCTTC. This translates into CASCDGNSGSEQFF.